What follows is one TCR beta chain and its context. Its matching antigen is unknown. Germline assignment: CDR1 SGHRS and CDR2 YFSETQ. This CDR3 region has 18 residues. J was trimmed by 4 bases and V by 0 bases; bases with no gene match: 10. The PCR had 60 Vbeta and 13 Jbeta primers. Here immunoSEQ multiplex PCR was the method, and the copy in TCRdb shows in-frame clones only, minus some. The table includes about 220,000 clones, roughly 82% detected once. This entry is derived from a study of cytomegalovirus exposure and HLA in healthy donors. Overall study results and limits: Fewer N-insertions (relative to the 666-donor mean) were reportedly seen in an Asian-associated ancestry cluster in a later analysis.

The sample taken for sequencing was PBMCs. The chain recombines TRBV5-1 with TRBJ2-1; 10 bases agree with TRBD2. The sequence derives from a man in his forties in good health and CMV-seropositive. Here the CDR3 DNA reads TGCGCCAGCAGCTTGGAGCTGAAACCTAGCGGGAGATACAATGAGCAGTTCTTC. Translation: CASSLELKPSGRYNEQFF.